The clone carrying this TCR beta chain was detected ten times or more. The TCR beta library used iRepertoire HTBI primers with Arm-PCR amplification of CDR3. MiXCR, run by TCRdb on the multiplex PCR reads, gives a single entry per CDR3 protein. The sample lists 350,000 to 550,000 distinct CDR3 sequences; roughly 15% were seen once. The CDR3 sequence is 13 residues long. V lost 1 base and J lost 3, with 6 bases in between. Germline loops: CDR1 SNHLY, CDR2 FYNNEI. The time point is: newly diagnosed GD, antithyroid drugs for less than 3 months. The authors made the TCR library using RNA they extracted from PBMCs. This entry comes from a study of regulatory T cells in long-lasting Graves disease. For the study at large: Newly diagnosed Graves' patients had under 3 months of antithyroid drugs.

A further study also used this sample, focusing on T cells in Graves' hyperthyroidism and ophthalmopathy. That publication notes: Blood samples included most of the expanded thyroid clonotypes exceeding 0.001.

This chain uses TRBV2 with TRBJ1-2; D unclear. The specimen comprised peripheral blood mononuclear cells (PBMCs), sampled at new diagnosis, from a patient treated with antithyroid drugs. This receptor was obtained from a woman aged 45-59 years with Graves disease. The CDR3 DNA follows: TGTGCCAGCAGTGAAGGCAGAGACTATGGCTACACCTTC. It yields the protein CASSEGRDYGYTF. Full variable domain (rest looked up from reference TRBV2 and TRBJ1-2): EPEVTQTPSHQVTQMGQEVILRCVPISNHLYFYWYRQILGQKVEFLVSFYNNEISEKSEIFDDQFSVERPDGSNFTLKIRSTKLEDSAMYFCASSEGRDYGYTFGSGTRLTVV.